Following are 26 T cell receptor beta chains from one sample sequenced in a study of T cell changes during pregnancy in multiple sclerosis. Profiling relied on immunoSEQ multiplex PCR, and the TCRdb table lists in-frame clones only, not all of them. The data contain about 46,000 clones, approximately 90% of them singletons. Specimen: CD8+ T cells from peripheral blood mononuclear cells, collected in the second trimester of pregnancy. Every receptor here comes from a female donor with multiple sclerosis, enrolled in a pregnancy study.

The chain has TRBV4-3 and TRBJ1-1; 7 positions match TRBD1. Trimming took 0 bases from V and 10 from J; bases not matched to a gene: 14. Germline V lookup: CDR1 LGHNA, CDR2 YSLEER. CDR3 length equals 16 residues. The CDR3 is CASSQDAGGNEQGAFF. DNA for the CDR3: TGCGCCAGCAGCCAAGATGCAGGGGGGAATGAACAAGGAGCTTTCTTT.

The J gene is TRBJ1-3, the V gene TRBV7-8, with D tentatively TRBD1 (6 bases). V shed 2 bases and J shed 8 bases, with 13 bases lying between them. The CDR3 is 14 amino acids. Germline-derived CDR1 and CDR2 are SGHVS and FQNEAQ. The chain's CDR3 is CASSLSPAGDTIYF. CDR3 nucleotide sequence: TGTGCCAGCAGCTTATCCCCGGCAGGGGACACCATATATTTT.

The chain uses TRBV9 and TRBJ2-2; no clear D gene. The V gene lost 4 bases and the J gene lost 7 bases, with 8 bases spanning the gap. CDR1 is SGDLS and CDR2 is YYNGEE in the germline V gene. The CDR3 spans 12 residues. This CDR3 reads CASSPYNGELFF. CDR3 sequence (DNA): TGTGCCAGCAGCCCTTACAACGGGGAGCTGTTTTTT.

The V call is TRBV6-5, the J call TRBJ2-3; TRBD2 is a possible D gene (6 bases). The CDR3 loop spans 14 amino acids. The germline CDR1 and CDR2 sequences are MNHEY and SVGAGI. Trimming shortened V by 8 bases and J by 3 bases, and 15 bases separated the two germline ends. The CDR3 sequence: CASGYGGGTDTQYF. The CDR3 DNA sequence: TGTGCCAGCGGGTACGGGGGTGGAACAGATACGCAGTATTTT.

The gene calls are TRBV7-2 and TRBJ2-7; TRBD2 aligns across 8 bases. CDR3 length equals 15 residues. CDR1 and CDR2 from the germline V gene are SGHTA and FQGNSA. V was pared by 4 bases and J by 2 bases, with 7 bases of the junction left unmatched. DNA of the CDR3: TGTGCCAGCAGCTCCGGACTTAGCGGGGCCTACGAGCAGTACTTC. Protein: CASSSGLSGAYEQYF.

The V call is TRBV7-2, the J call TRBJ1-5, with a tentative D call TRBD1 (5 bases). The CDR3 sequence is 15 residues long. Germline lookup yields CDR1 SGHTA and CDR2 FQGNSA. Trimming pared 3 bases from V and 6 bases from J, leaving 15 bases between. CDR3 sequence reads: CASSFDQGRGQPQHF. CDR3 nucleotide sequence: TGTGCCAGCAGCTTCGATCAGGGTAGGGGTCAGCCCCAGCATTTT.

The genes are TRBV9 and TRBJ2-7, with 8 positions matching TRBD1. The CDR3 has 17 residues. CDR1 is SGDLS and CDR2 is YYNGEE in the germline V gene. The V gene end was trimmed by 3 bases and the J gene end by 2 bases; junction bases not matched to a gene: 13. CDR3 region: CASSGQGAKTETYEQYF. Here the CDR3 DNA reads TGTGCCAGCAGCGGGCAGGGGGCTAAAACGGAAACCTACGAGCAGTACTTC.

This clone was detected a few times. The chain employs TRBV29-1 and TRBJ1-1; no firm D call. The germline V gene has CDR1 SQVTM and CDR2 ANQGSEA. The CDR3 covers 12 residues. Trimming shortened V by 6 bases and J by 6 bases, and 14 bases separated the two germline ends. CDR3 sequence (DNA): TGCAGCGTAGAGACAACCCGTCCTGAAGCTTTCTTT. Its protein product is CSVETTRPEAFF. Combining the CDR3 with reference TRBV29-1 and TRBJ1-1 gives the whole variable domain SAVISQKPSRDICQRGTSLTIQCQVDSQVTMMFWYRQQPGQSLTLIATANQGSEATYESGFVIDKFPISRPNLTFSTLTVSNMSPEDSSIYLCSVETTRPEAFFGQGTRLTVV.

The rearrangement joins TRBV7-8 to TRBJ1-1; 7 nucleotides agree with TRBD1. The trim removed 6 bases at V and 1 base at J, leaving 5 bases unmatched. This CDR3 contains 14 residues. The V gene's germline CDR1 is SGHVS and CDR2 FQNEAQ. The CDR3 reads CASRPGTENTEAFF. CDR3 DNA sequence: TGTGCCAGCAGACCCGGGACAGAGAACACTGAAGCTTTCTTT.

Only one count was recorded for this clone. The V call is TRBV7-9, the J call TRBJ2-2, with TRBD2 matching 8 bases. After removal of 5 bases from V and 7 bases from J, the junction contained 15 bases not matched to a gene. CDR1 SEHNR and CDR2 FQNEAQ come from the germline V gene (reference sequence). This CDR3 comprises 17 residues. CDR3 amino acids: CASSRPLSGGTDGELFF. The CDR3 region has the DNA TGTGCCAGCAGCCGCCCACTCAGCGGGGGAACGGACGGGGAGCTGTTTTTT.

The chain carries TRBV19 and TRBJ1-5, with D possibly TRBD1 on 5 matching bases. CDR1 is LNHDA, CDR2 SQIVND, per germline (reference sequence). The germline V and J ends were trimmed by 6 bases and 3 bases, with 15 bases remaining between them. The CDR3 spans 15 residues. The CDR3 nucleotides read TGTGCCAGTAGCGCGACAGACGACCTCAATCAGCCCCAGCATTTT. Encoded protein: CASSATDDLNQPQHF.

This clone was observed a few times. V gene TRBV19 combines with J gene TRBJ2-7; 8 bases line up with TRBD1. Looked up from germline, CDR1 is LNHDA and CDR2 is SQIVND (reference sequence). This CDR3 contains 15 residues. V lost 4 bases, J lost 4 bases, and 9 bases stayed unmatched. In DNA, the CDR3 is TGTGCCAGTAGTACCTCCGGGACAGGTCTATACGAGCAGTACTTC. Its protein product is CASSTSGTGLYEQYF.

The chain combines TRBV6-5 with TRBJ2-3; TRBD1 is a possible D gene (5 bases). The CDR3 is made up of 15 amino acids. V lost 6 bases and J 2 bases, leaving 15 bases between the germline ends. Germline V gene data show CDR1 as MNHEY and CDR2 as SVGAGI. This CDR3 reads CASSPDSMATDTQYF. The CDR3 region has the DNA TGTGCCAGCAGCCCCGACAGCATGGCCACAGATACGCAGTATTTT.

The CDR3 loop reads CASSLTSGAGETQYF. The CDR3, as DNA: TGCGCCAGCAGCTTGACTAGCGGGGCGGGGGAGACCCAGTACTTC. The chain is built from TRBV5-1 and TRBJ2-5; 10 bases line up with TRBD2. The J segment lost 5 bases and the V segment lost 1 base, leaving 5 bases of the junction unmatched. CDR3 length: 15 amino acids. Germline CDR1 reads SGHRS; CDR2 reads YFSETQ.

The chain joins TRBV5-5 to TRBJ1-1; possibly TRBD1 for D (5 bases). The CDR3 runs to 14 residues. Deletions cut 2 bases from V and 5 bases from J, with 13 bases between. Germline V gene sequence: CDR1 SGHKS, CDR2 YYEKEE (reference sequence). Here the CDR3 reads CASSFQGGWTEAFF. In nucleotides, the CDR3 is TGTGCCAGCAGCTTTCAGGGAGGGTGGACTGAAGCTTTCTTT.

In DNA, the CDR3 is TGTGCCAGCAGTTTAGGGGTCGGAGGGGTCGGGAGCATTCAGTACTTC. Translating gives CASSLGVGGVGSIQYF. The J gene is TRBJ2-4, the V gene TRBV27; D possibly corresponds to TRBD2 (6 bases). The CDR3 has 16 residues. The ends were cut back, 2 bases at V and 9 bases at J, with 20 bases in the middle. From germline, CDR1 is MNHEY and CDR2 SMNVEV (reference sequence).

The J gene is TRBJ1-1, the V gene TRBV9, with D perhaps matching TRBD1 (6 bases). This CDR3 comprises 13 residues. CDR1 SGDLS and CDR2 YYNGEE come from the germline V gene. V gave up 0 bases and J gave up 7 bases, with 10 bases separating them. CDR3 nucleotide sequence: TGTGCCAGCAGCGTAGGAGGGGGGGGTGAAGCTTTCTTT. As protein: CASSVGGGGEAFF.

The rearrangement joins TRBV5-4 to TRBJ2-1, with 9 bases aligning to TRBD2. The CDR3 length is 14 residues. Germline-derived CDR1 and CDR2 are SGHNT and YYREEE (reference sequence). The J segment lost 10 bases and the V segment lost 4 bases, leaving 9 bases of the junction unmatched. The CDR3 loop is CASSLPGLAGEQFF. In DNA form, the CDR3 reads TGTGCCAGCAGCCTACCCGGGCTAGCGGGGGAGCAGTTCTTC. The full variable domain, its missing parts supplied by reference TRBV5-4 and TRBJ2-1, is ETGVTQSPTHLIKTRGQQVTLRCSSQSGHNTVSWYQQALGQGPQFIFQYYREEENGRGNFPPRFSGLQFPNYSSELNVNALELDDSALYLCASSLPGLAGEQFFGPGTRLTVL.

The chain links TRBV27 to TRBJ2-5; TRBD1 is a possible D gene (6 bases). Trimming left V 5 bases short and J 5 bases short, with 21 bases between. CDR1 is MNHEY, CDR2 SMNVEV, per germline (reference sequence). This CDR3 comprises 16 residues. For the CDR3, the DNA is TGTGCCAGCAGTCCTCCGGGACAAGGACTTTGGGAGACCCAGTACTTC. This gives the protein CASSPPGQGLWETQYF.

The chain combines TRBV6-6 with TRBJ1-5, with 9 nucleotides matching TRBD1. This CDR3 region has 14 residues. J lost 3 bases, V lost 5 bases, and 2 bases had no gene match. Germline values: CDR1 MNHNY, CDR2 SVGAGI (reference sequence). CDR3 DNA sequence: TGTGCCAGCAGTCAACAGGGGGCCAATCAGCCCCAGCATTTT. Its protein is CASSQQGANQPQHF.

This chain uses TRBV11-2 with TRBJ2-7; perhaps TRBD2 as D (5 bases). Germline CDR1 is SGHAT and CDR2 is FQNNGV. This CDR3 is 13 amino acids long. V was cut by 5 bases and J by 2 bases, with 10 bases left in between. As DNA, the CDR3 is TGTGCCAGCAGCGAAGGACTGACCTACGAGCAGTACTTC. Encoded protein: CASSEGLTYEQYF.

The genes are TRBV7-2 and TRBJ1-5; 8 nucleotides agree with TRBD1. The germline V gene encodes CDR1 SGHTA and CDR2 FQGNSA. The CDR3 has 15 residues. V shed 2 bases and J 4 bases; nucleotides not matched to a gene: 4. This chain's CDR3 is CASSLNRQGNQPQHF. The CDR3 nucleotides read TGTGCCAGCAGCTTAAACCGACAGGGGAATCAGCCCCAGCATTTT.

The V call is TRBV6-1, the J call TRBJ1-1; no firm D call. The CDR3 sequence is 13 residues long. Germline CDR1 reads MNHNS; CDR2 reads SASEGT. V gave up 6 bases and J gave up 5 bases, with 13 bases separating them. CDR3 residues: CASRDWGGTEAFF. For the CDR3, the DNA is TGTGCCAGCAGGGACTGGGGAGGTACTGAAGCTTTCTTT.

The chain employs TRBV2 and TRBJ2-1, with D possibly being TRBD2 (7 bases). The CDR3 is 13 residues long. Trimming removed 7 bases at V and 5 bases at J, with 12 bases between. CDR1 is SNHLY, CDR2 FYNNEI, per germline. The CDR3 DNA reads as TGTGCCAGCAAGGGGGGGCGAAACAATGAGCAGTTCTTC. This translates into CASKGGRNNEQFF.

The chain employs TRBV7-9 and TRBJ2-3, with D unresolved. This CDR3 has 18 amino acids. The germline V and J ends were trimmed by 5 bases and 0 bases, with 21 bases remaining between them. Germline values: CDR1 SEHNR, CDR2 FQNEAQ (reference sequence). The CDR3 protein is CASSQPPVWARSTDTQYF. The CDR3 nucleotides read TGTGCCAGCAGCCAACCCCCGGTATGGGCGAGAAGCACAGATACGCAGTATTTT.

This chain connects TRBV2 to TRBJ2-5, with 15 nucleotides matching TRBD2. Germline trimming cut 5 bases from V and 5 bases from J; bases unmatched to any gene: 9. The germline V gene has CDR1 SNHLY and CDR2 FYNNEI. This CDR3 is 17 amino acids long. CDR3 region: CASSPGLAGGPDETQYF. CDR3 bases: TGTGCCAGCAGTCCTGGACTAGCGGGGGGGCCTGATGAGACCCAGTACTTC.